This record concerns one TCR beta chain sequence. Its antigen is currently unknown. This entry is derived from a study of cytomegalovirus exposure and HLA in healthy donors. General study points: Analysis performed later found 15,000 or so TCR beta sequences associated with HLA alleles at 0.05 false discovery rate.

Primers included in the PCR were 60 Vbeta and 13 Jbeta primers. Here immunoSEQ multiplex PCR was the method, and the copy in TCRdb shows in-frame clones only, minus some. The repertoire holds 250,000 to 350,000 clones, with 80% to 90% as singletons. Losses at the gene ends were 8 bases for V and 4 bases for J; bases not matched to a gene: 16. This CDR3 has 17 amino acids. The V gene's germline CDR1 is SNHLY and CDR2 FYNNEI. Specimen: PBMCs. This clonotype originated in a man aged 35 to 55 in good health and CMV-seropositive. The chain links TRBV2 to TRBJ1-2; 10 positions match TRBD1. The CDR3: CASGGQGDVVLSYGYTF. CDR3 nucleotides: TGTGCCAGCGGTGGACAGGGGGATGTAGTTCTCTCCTATGGCTACACCTTC.